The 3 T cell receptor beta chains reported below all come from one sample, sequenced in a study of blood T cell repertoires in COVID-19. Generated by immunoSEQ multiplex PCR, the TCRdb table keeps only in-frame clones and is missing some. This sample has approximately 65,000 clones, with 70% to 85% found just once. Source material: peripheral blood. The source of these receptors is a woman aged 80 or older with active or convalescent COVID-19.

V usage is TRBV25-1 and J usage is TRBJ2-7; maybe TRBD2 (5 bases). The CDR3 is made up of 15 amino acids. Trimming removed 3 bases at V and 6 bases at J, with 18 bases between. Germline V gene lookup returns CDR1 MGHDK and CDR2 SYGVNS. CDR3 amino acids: CASSDPVAGLGEQYF. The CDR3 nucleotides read TGTGCCAGCAGTGACCCCGTGGCGGGTCTGGGCGAGCAGTACTTC.

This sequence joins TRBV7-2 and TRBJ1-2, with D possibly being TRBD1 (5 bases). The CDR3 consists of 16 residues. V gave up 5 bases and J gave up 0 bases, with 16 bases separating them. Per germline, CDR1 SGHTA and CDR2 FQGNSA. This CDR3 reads CASSGTSGTANYGYTF. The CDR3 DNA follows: TGTGCCAGCAGCGGCACTTCCGGGACTGCTAACTATGGCTACACCTTC.

The CDR3 DNA sequence: TGCGCCAGCAGCTACCGCGGGACTTATAACGTTGGCTACACCTTC. It is translated as CASSYRGTYNVGYTF. V is TRBV5-1 and J is TRBJ1-2, with D possibly TRBD1 on 5 matching bases. V was pared by 3 bases and J by 7 bases, with 19 bases between. The CDR3 contains 15 residues. Germline CDR1 reads SGHRS; CDR2 reads YFSETQ.